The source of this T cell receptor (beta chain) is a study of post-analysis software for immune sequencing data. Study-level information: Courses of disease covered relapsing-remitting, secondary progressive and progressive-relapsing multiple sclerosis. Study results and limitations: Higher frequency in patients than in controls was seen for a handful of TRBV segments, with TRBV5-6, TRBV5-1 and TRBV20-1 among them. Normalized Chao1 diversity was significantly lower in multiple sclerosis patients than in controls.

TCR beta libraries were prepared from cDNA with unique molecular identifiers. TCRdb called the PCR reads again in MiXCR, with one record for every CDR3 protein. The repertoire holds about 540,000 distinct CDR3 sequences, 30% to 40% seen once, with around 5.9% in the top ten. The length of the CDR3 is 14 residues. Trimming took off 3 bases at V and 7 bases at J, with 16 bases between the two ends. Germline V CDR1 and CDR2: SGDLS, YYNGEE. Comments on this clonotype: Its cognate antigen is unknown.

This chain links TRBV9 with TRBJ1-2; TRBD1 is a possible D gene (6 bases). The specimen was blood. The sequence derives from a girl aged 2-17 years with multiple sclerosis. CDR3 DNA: TGTGCCAGCAGCGGTGACAGGATTAACGGTGGCTACACCTTC. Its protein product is CASSGDRINGGYTF. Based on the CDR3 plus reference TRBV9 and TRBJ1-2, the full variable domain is DSGVTQTPKHLITATGQRVTLRCSPRSGDLSVYWYQQSLDQGLQFLIQYYNGEERAKGNILERFSAQQFPDLHSELNLSSLELGDSALYFCASSGDRINGGYTFGSGTRLTVV.